This T cell receptor beta chain was profiled in a study of blood T cell repertoires in COVID-19. Overall study context: From T cells, B-cell-depleted T cells, or PBMCs came the material, which was cDNA or gDNA.

The CDR3 extends over 15 amino acids. Per germline, CDR1 MDHEN and CDR2 SYDVKM. The ends were cut back, 6 bases at V and 5 bases at J, with 19 bases in the middle. Sequencing was performed with immunoSEQ multiplex PCR; in TCRdb, only in-frame clones are kept and a portion is missing. The table lists about 75,000 clones, roughly 85% of them singletons. V and J are TRBV28 and TRBJ2-5; weak D call: TRBD2 (6 bases). The clonotype comes from a human donor in a cohort sampled during active COVID-19. Source material: peripheral blood. CDR3 in DNA: TGTGCCAGCAGCCACTCCGGGACGGGAGTGGAGACCCAGTACTTC. Translated: CASSHSGTGVETQYF.